Following are 21 T cell receptor beta chains from one sample sequenced in a study of early T cells in non-severe SARS-CoV-2 infection. TCRdb ran MiXCR on the 5' RACE reads and lists one entry per CDR3 protein. The data contain more than 45,000 distinct CDR3 sequences, 10% to 15% of them singletons. Sequences were obtained from whole blood. The receptors derive from an adult who was a healthcare worker with PCR-confirmed SARS-CoV-2 infection or an uninfected control (not recorded which).

This clonotype appeared many times. J is TRBJ1-1 and V is TRBV12-3 or TRBV12-4, with a weak D call TRBD1 (5 bases). V was trimmed by 1 base and J by 6 bases, leaving 12 bases between them. The CDR3 totals 14 residues. This CDR3 reads CASSLVEGSAEAFF. The CDR3 DNA sequence: TGTGCCAGCAGTTTAGTGGAGGGGAGCGCTGAAGCTTTCTTT.

There are many counts of this clonotype. The chain carries TRBV7-2 and TRBJ1-5; D remains unclear. Germline-derived CDR1 and CDR2 are SGHTA and FQGNSA. The V and J ends lost 4 bases and 8 bases respectively, with 9 bases between them. The CDR3 loop spans 12 amino acids. The chain's CDR3 is CASSYGWEPQHF. The CDR3 nucleotides are TGTGCCAGCAGCTACGGGTGGGAGCCCCAGCATTTT.

Only a few counts were recorded for this clonotype. This chain connects TRBV20-1 to TRBJ2-1; the match to TRBD1 covers 10 bases. V lost 6 bases, J lost 4 bases, and 9 bases stayed unmatched. The germline V gene has CDR1 DFQATT and CDR2 SNEGSKA (reference sequence). The CDR3 contains 15 residues. CDR3 loop: CSAEPGTGVYNEQFF. For the CDR3, the DNA is TGCAGTGCAGAACCCGGGACAGGGGTTTACAATGAGCAGTTCTTC.

The chain combines TRBV20-1 with TRBJ2-7; TRBD2 aligns across 11 bases. Per the germline V gene, CDR1 is DFQATT and CDR2 is SNEGSKA (reference sequence). This CDR3 is 15 amino acids long. V was pared by 3 bases and J by 4 bases, with 8 bases of the junction left unmatched. The CDR3 spells CSAREPTSGVYEQYF. In nucleotides, the CDR3 is TGCAGTGCTAGGGAACCGACTAGCGGGGTGTACGAGCAGTACTTC.

By share, this clonotype ranks as large (0.1 to 1%). The chain employs TRBV6-2 or TRBV6-3 and TRBJ2-3, with 8 positions matching TRBD1. J lost 2 bases, V lost 5 bases, and 12 bases had no gene match. The CDR3 is 17 residues long. Germline loops: CDR1 MNHEY, CDR2 SVGEGT. The CDR3 DNA follows: TGTGCCAGCAGTAAAGGCGGACAGGGACACTTCACAGATACGCAGTATTTT. This sequence encodes CASSKGGQGHFTDTQYF.

The rearrangement uses TRBV10-3 and TRBJ2-3, with unresolved D. CDR1 is ENHRY and CDR2 is SYGVKD in the germline V gene. V was trimmed by 4 bases and J by 1 base, leaving 6 bases between them. This CDR3 has 13 amino acids. As DNA, the CDR3 is TGTGCCATCAGTGTAGAGCGCACAGATACGCAGTATTTT. It specifies CAISVERTDTQYF.

This clonotype came up a few times. V and J are TRBV18 and TRBJ1-6; D gene unclear. Trimming pared 3 bases from V and 6 bases from J, leaving 9 bases between. CDR3 length: 14 amino acids. Germline lookup yields CDR1 KGHSH and CDR2 LQKENI. CDR3 amino acids: CASSPPDLNSPLHF. DNA for the CDR3: TGTGCCAGCTCACCGCCTGACCTTAATTCACCCCTCCACTTT.

The sample holds many counts of this clonotype. This chain connects TRBV5-1 to TRBJ2-5; D gene ambiguous. The CDR3 extends over 13 amino acids. Germline CDR1 reads SGHRS; CDR2 reads YFSETQ. Trimming took 4 bases from V and 3 from J, leaving 10 bases between them. The CDR3 here is CASSTAAKETQYF. In DNA form, the CDR3 reads TGCGCCAGCAGCACAGCAGCGAAAGAGACCCAGTACTTC. Full variable domain (missing parts from reference TRBV5-1 and TRBJ2-5): KAGVTQTPRYLIKTRGQQVTLSCSPISGHRSVSWYQQTPGQGLQFLFEYFSETQRNKGNFPGRFSGRQFSNSRSEMNVSTLELGDSALYLCASSTAAKETQYFGPGTRLLVL.

The table lists this clonotype with many counts. This chain connects TRBV27 to TRBJ2-3; D perhaps matches TRBD2 (5 bases). CDR1 is MNHEY and CDR2 is SMNVEV in the germline V gene (reference sequence). V was trimmed by 3 bases and J by 1 base, leaving 20 bases between them. The CDR3 spans 18 residues. CDR3 loop: CASSFGVGNPAGTDTQYF. Written as DNA, the CDR3 is TGTGCCAGCAGTTTCGGGGTGGGGAATCCCGCTGGCACAGATACGCAGTATTTT.

Many counts were recorded for this clonotype. The rearrangement uses TRBV2 and TRBJ2-5; 9 nucleotides match TRBD2. The CDR3 is 17 residues long. With 7 bases clipped from V and 2 bases from J, the junction kept 14 bases outside the gene matches. Germline V CDR1 and CDR2: SNHLY, FYNNEI. In nucleotides, the CDR3 is TGTGCCAGCACGCCCCCGTGGCTAGCGGGGTTACAAGAGACCCAGTACTTC. This sequence encodes CASTPPWLAGLQETQYF.

The gene calls are TRBV28 and TRBJ2-1; tentatively, D is TRBD1 or TRBD2 (6 bases each). CDR1 is MDHEN and CDR2 is SYDVKM in the germline V gene. The CDR3 extends over 16 amino acids. V dropped 6 bases and J dropped 4 bases, with 19 bases sitting between them. DNA for the CDR3: TGTGCCAGCAGGGGGGGCAGGCTAACACGATACAATGAGCAGTTCTTC. Encoded protein: CASRGGRLTRYNEQFF.

CDR3 sequence reads: CASSLEGEGFDEQFF. In DNA, the CDR3 is TGCGCCAGCAGCTTGGAAGGGGAAGGGTTCGATGAGCAGTTCTTC. This sequence joins TRBV5-1 and TRBJ2-1; D is perhaps TRBD1 (5 bases). Germline V gene sequence: CDR1 SGHRS, CDR2 YFSETQ. The CDR3 sequence is 15 residues long. Trimming cost V 0 bases and J 8 bases, with 15 bases left between them.

The chain uses TRBV11-2 and TRBJ2-7; 13 bases map to TRBD2. The ends lost 4 bases at V and 4 bases at J; junction bases unmatched: 4. The germline V gene encodes CDR1 SGHAT and CDR2 FQNNGV. The CDR3 has 15 amino acids. The CDR3 nucleotides are TGTGCCAGCAGCTATGGACTAGCGGGGGAATACGAGCAGTACTTC. Amino acid sequence: CASSYGLAGEYEQYF.

This clonotype occurred a few times. The gene calls are TRBV11-2 and TRBJ1-5; 7 bases fit TRBD1. With 5 bases clipped from V and 2 bases from J, the junction kept 3 bases outside the gene matches. Germline V gives CDR1 SGHAT, CDR2 FQNNGV. The CDR3 extends over 14 amino acids. CDR3 DNA sequence: TGTGCCAGCAGCGAAGGGGGCGGCAATCAGCCCCAGCATTTT. This gives the protein CASSEGGGNQPQHF. Full variable domain (missing parts from reference TRBV11-2 and TRBJ1-5): EAGVAQSPRYKIIEKRQSVAFWCNPISGHATLYWYQQILGQGPKLLIQFQNNGVVDDSQLPKDRFSAERLKGVDSTLKIQPAKLEDSAVYLCASSEGGGNQPQHFGDGTRLSIL.

This sequence joins TRBV12-3 or TRBV12-4 and TRBJ1-5; D is undetermined. This CDR3 comprises 15 residues. Deletions cut 6 bases from V and 0 bases from J, with 12 bases between. The CDR3 DNA follows: TGTGCCAGCAGCAATTATGATCATAGCAATCAGCCCCAGCATTTT. As protein: CASSNYDHSNQPQHF.

The V gene is TRBV27, the J gene TRBJ2-7, with D unresolved. The V gene's germline CDR1 is MNHEY and CDR2 SMNVEV (reference sequence). The CDR3 has 15 amino acids. Trimming shortened V by 3 bases and J by 0 bases, and 12 bases separated the two germline ends. The CDR3 here is CASSLQWSYSYEQYF. DNA for the CDR3: TGTGCCAGCAGTTTGCAATGGAGCTACTCCTACGAGCAGTACTTC.

This clonotype has a count of ten or more. The rearrangement uses TRBV28 and TRBJ2-3; 8 bases are a match to TRBD2. Germline CDR1 reads MDHEN; CDR2 reads SYDVKM. V shed 6 bases and J 8 bases; nucleotides not matched to a gene: 10. CDR3 length: 14 residues. CDR3 region: CASRPGLVSGTQYF. The CDR3 DNA sequence: TGTGCCAGCAGGCCGGGACTAGTTTCGGGTACGCAGTATTTT. The complete variable domain, with remaining parts taken from reference TRBV28 and TRBJ2-3, reads DVKVTQSSRYLVKRTGEKVFLECVQDMDHENMFWYRQDPGLGLRLIYFSYDVKMKEKGDIPEGYSVSREKKERFSLILESASTNQTSMYLCASRPGLVSGTQYFGPGTRLTVL.

This clonotype was found many times. The chain employs TRBV29-1 and TRBJ2-1; tentatively, D is TRBD1 (6 bases). Trimming shortened V by 3 bases and J by 7 bases, and 13 bases separated the two germline ends. CDR3 length equals 13 residues. The germline CDR1 and CDR2 sequences are SQVTM and ANQGSEA. CDR3 nucleotide sequence: TGCAGCGTTGAGTGGGTAGGGGGTAATGAGCAGTTCTTC. It yields the protein CSVEWVGGNEQFF.

On this clonotype itself: Since a much larger clone is just one base distant, this may be a read error. The chain links TRBV30 to TRBJ1-3; the D gene is possibly TRBD1 (6 bases). Germline assignment: CDR1 GTSNPN and CDR2 SVGIG (reference sequence). The CDR3 extends over 15 amino acids. The chain's CDR3 is CAWSGEGGFGNSIYF. DNA for the CDR3: TGTGCCTGGAGTGGCGAGGGGGGGTTCGGAAACTCCATATATTTT.

This clonotype showed up just a few times. The chain carries TRBV6-6 and TRBJ2-1; 8 bases align to TRBD2. The CDR3 has 13 residues. Per the germline V gene, CDR1 is MNHNY and CDR2 is SVGAGI (reference sequence). V trimming: 4 bases; J trimming: 14 bases; junction bases outside the gene matches: 10. The CDR3 coding sequence is TGTGCCAGCAGTTGGAGCGGGAGTGGGGATGAGTTCTTC. It specifies CASSWSGSGDEFF.

This clonotype appeared a few times. CDR3 sequence reads: CASSQGQGNSNQPQHF. The CDR3 DNA sequence: TGTGCCAGCAGCCAGGGACAGGGGAATAGCAATCAGCCCCAGCATTTT. The chain uses TRBV28 and TRBJ1-5; 10 bases fit TRBD1. Germline-derived CDR1 and CDR2 are MDHEN and SYDVKM. The V and J ends lost 6 bases and 0 bases, in that order; junction bases with no gene match: 5. The CDR3 extends over 16 amino acids.